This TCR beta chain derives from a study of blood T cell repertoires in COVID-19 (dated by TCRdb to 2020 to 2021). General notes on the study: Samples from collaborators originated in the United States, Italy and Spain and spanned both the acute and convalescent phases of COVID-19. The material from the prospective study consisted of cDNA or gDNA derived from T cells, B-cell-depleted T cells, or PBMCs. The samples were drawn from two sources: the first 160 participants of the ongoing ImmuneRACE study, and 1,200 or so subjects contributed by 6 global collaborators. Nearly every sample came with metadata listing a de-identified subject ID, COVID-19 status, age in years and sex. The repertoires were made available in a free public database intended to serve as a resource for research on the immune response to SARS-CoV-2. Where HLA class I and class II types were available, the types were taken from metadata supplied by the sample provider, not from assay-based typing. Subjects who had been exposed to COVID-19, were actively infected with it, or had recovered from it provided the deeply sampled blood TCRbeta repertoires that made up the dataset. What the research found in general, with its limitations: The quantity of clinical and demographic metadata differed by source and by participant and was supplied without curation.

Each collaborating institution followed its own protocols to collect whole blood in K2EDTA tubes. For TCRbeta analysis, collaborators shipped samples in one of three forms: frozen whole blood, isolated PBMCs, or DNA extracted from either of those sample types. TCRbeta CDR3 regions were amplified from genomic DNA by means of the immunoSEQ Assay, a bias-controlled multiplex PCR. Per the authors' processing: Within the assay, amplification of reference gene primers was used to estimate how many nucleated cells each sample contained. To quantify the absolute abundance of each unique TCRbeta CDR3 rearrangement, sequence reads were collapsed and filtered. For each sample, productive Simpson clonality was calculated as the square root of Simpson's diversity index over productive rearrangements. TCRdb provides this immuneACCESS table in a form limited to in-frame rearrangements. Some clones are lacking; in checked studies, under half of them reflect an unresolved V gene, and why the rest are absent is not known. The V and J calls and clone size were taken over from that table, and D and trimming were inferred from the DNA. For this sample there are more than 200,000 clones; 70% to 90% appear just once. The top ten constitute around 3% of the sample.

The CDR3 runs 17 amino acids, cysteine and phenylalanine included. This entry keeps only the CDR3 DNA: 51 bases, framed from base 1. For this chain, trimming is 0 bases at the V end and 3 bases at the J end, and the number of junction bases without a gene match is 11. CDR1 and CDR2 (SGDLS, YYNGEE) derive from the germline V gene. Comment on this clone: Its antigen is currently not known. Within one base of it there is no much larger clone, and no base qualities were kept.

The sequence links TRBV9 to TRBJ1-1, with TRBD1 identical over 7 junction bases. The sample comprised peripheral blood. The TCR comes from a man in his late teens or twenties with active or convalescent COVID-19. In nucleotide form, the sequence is TGTGCCAGCAGCGTAGGGACAGGCAGCTCTTGGGACACTGAAGCTTTCTTT. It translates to CASSVGTGSSWDTEAFF.